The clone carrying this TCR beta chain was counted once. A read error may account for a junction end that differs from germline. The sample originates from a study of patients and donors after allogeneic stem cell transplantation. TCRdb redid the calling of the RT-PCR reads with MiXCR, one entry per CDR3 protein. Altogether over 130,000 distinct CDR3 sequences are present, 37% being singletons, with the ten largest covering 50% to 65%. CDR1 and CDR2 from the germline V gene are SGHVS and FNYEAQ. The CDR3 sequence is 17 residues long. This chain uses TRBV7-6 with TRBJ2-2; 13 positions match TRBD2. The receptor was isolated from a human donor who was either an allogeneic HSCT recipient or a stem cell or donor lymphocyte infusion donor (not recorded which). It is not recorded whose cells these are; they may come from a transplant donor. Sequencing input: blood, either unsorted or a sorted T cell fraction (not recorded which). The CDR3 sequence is CASGLTSGGPNTGELFF. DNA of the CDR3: TGTGCCAGCGGCTTGACTAGCGGGGGGCCGAACACCGGGGAGCTGTTTTTT.